There are a few counts of the clone carrying this T cell receptor beta chain. Its antigen is unidentified. Reverse transcription of all isolated RNA meant that expressed TCRB transcripts were sequenced. Method: immunoSEQ multiplex PCR; TCRdb's copy keeps in-frame clones and lacks some. The sample carries around 250,000 clones, 11% to 15% recorded once. This sample was taken from a study of beta chain features in type 1 diabetes. CDR1 and CDR2 from the germline V gene are SGHNT and YYREEE (reference sequence). CDR3 length equals 15 residues. V lost 4 bases and J lost 0; bases outside the gene matches: 7. Overall study results and limits: Healthy donors had naive, central memory and Treg TCRB repertoires that appeared less similar than those seen among patients.

The clonotype comes from a woman aged 35 to 49 in good health. The J gene is TRBJ2-7, the V gene TRBV5-4; 7 positions agree with TRBD2. The sequencing sample was made of naive CD4+ T cells from blood. The CDR3 is CASSHLASGSYEQYF. CDR3 nucleotide sequence: TGTGCCAGCAGCCACTTAGCTAGCGGCTCCTACGAGCAGTACTTC. Based on the CDR3 plus reference TRBV5-4 and TRBJ2-7, the full variable domain is ETGVTQSPTHLIKTRGQQVTLRCSSQSGHNTVSWYQQALGQGPQFIFQYYREEENGRGNFPPRFSGLQFPNYSSELNVNALELDDSALYLCASSHLASGSYEQYFGPGTRLTVT.